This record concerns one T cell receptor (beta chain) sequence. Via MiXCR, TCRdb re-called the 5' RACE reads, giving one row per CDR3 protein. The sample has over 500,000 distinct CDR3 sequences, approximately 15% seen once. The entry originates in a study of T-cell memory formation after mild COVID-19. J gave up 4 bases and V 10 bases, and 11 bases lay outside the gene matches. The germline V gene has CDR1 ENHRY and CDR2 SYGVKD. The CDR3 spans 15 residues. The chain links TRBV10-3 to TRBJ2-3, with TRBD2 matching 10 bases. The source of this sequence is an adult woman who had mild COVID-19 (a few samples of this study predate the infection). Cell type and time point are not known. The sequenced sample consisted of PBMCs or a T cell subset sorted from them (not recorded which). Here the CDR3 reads CATQASGSRSDTQYF. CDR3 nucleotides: TGTGCCACTCAAGCTAGCGGGAGTCGGTCAGATACGCAGTATTTT.